This T cell receptor beta chain was identified during a study of T cell repertoires in cytomegalovirus infection. TCRdb itself ran the reads through MiXCR, one entry per CDR3 protein. The data hold 40,000 to 60,000 distinct CDR3 sequences, with about 21% observed a single time. CDR1 is SGHTA and CDR2 is FQGNSA in the germline V gene. The CDR3 has 15 residues. Study-level results: The cumulative frequency of public TCR beta families identified carriers of CMV plus the relevant HLA.

This clonotype was counted a single time. Antigen specificity is unknown. A much larger clone sits a single nucleotide away, making a read error possible. Source: CD8+ T cells from cultured PBMCs, taken from culture after CMV antigen stimulation. The sequence was collected from a human donor in good health (CMV status not recorded). Some clones in this sample may be carry-over from other donors' samples. The chain employs TRBV7-2 and TRBJ1-1, with no clear D. The CDR3 region is CAISLLPLLNTEAFF. The CDR3 nucleotides read TGTGCCATCAGCTTATTGCCCCTTTTGAACACTGAAGCTTTCTTT. The whole variable domain, remainder taken from reference TRBV7-2 and TRBJ1-1, is GAGVSQSPSNKVTEKGKDVELRCDPISGHTALYWYRQSLGQGLEFLIYFQGNSAPDKSGLPSDRFSAERTGGSVSTLTIQRTQQEDSAVYLCAISLLPLLNTEAFFGQGTRLTVV.